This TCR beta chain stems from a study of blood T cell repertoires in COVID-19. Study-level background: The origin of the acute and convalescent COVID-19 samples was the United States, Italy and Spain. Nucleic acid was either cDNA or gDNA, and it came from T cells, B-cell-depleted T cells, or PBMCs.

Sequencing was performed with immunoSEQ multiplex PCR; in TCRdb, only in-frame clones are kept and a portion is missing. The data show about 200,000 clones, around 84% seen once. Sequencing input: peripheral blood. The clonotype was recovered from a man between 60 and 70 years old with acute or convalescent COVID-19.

CDR3 sequence (DNA): TGTGCCACCACTCTCGGGCTTACAGGGGACTATGGCTACACCTTC. As protein: CATTLGLTGDYGYTF. The V call is TRBV5-6, the J call TRBJ1-2, with TRBD1 identical over 7 bases. The CDR3 is made up of 15 amino acids. Germline V gives CDR1 SGHDT, CDR2 YYEEEE. V trimming: 9 bases; J trimming: 3 bases; junction bases outside the gene matches: 14.